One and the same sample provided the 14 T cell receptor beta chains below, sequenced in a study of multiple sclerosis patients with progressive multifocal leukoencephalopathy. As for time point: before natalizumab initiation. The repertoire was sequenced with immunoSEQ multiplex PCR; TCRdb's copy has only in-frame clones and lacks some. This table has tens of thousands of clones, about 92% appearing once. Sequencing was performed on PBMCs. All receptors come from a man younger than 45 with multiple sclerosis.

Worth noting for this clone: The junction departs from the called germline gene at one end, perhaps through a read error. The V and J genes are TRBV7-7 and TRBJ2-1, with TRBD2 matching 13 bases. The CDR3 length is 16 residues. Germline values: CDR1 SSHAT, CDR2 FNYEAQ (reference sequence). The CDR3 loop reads CASSSGLAGVSDEQFF. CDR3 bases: TGTGCTAGCAGCTCAGGACTAGCGGGAGTGTCGGATGAGCAGTTCTTC.

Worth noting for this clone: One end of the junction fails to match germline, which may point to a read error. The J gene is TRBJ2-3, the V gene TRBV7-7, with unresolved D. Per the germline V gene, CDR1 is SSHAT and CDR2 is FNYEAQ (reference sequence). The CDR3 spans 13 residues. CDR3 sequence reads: CASSSSFIDTQYF. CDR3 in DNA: TGTGCTAGCAGCTCCAGCTTTATAGATACGCAGTATTTT. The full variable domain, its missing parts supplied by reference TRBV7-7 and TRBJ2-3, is GAGVSQSPRYKVTKRGQDVTLRCDPISSHATLYWYQQALGQGPEFLTYFNYEAQPDKSGLPSDRFSAERPEGSISTLTIQRTEQRDSAMYRCASSSSFIDTQYFGPGTRLTVL.

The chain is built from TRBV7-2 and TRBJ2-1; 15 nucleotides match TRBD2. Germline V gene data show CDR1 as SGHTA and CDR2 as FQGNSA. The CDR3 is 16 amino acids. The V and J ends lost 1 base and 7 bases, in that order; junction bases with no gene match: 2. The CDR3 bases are TGTGCCAGCAGCTTAGGGGGGACTAGCGGGAGGAATGAGCAGTTCTTC. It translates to CASSLGGTSGRNEQFF.

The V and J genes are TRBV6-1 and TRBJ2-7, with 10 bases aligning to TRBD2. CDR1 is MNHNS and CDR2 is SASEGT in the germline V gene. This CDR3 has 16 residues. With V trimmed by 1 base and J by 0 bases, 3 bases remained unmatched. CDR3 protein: CASSEGTSGISYEQYV. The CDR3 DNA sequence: TGTGCCAGCAGTGAAGGGACTAGCGGAATCTCCTACGAGCAGTACGTC.

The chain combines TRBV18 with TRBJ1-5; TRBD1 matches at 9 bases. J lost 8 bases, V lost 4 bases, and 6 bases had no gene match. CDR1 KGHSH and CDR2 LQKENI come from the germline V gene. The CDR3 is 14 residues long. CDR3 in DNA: TGTGCCAGCTCACTTGACAGGGGGTGGGAGCCCCAGCATTTT. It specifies CASSLDRGWEPQHF. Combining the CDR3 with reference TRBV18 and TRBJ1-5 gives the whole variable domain NAGVMQNPRHLVRRRGQEARLRCSPMKGHSHVYWYRQLPEEGLKFMVYLQKENIIDESGMPKERFSAEFPKEGPSILRIQQVVRGDSAAYFCASSLDRGWEPQHFGDGTRLSIL.

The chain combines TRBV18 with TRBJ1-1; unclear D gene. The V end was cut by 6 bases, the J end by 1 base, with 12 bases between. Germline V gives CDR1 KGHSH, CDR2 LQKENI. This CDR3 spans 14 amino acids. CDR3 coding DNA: TGTGCCAGCTCGCTGTCGGAGAGGAACACTGAAGCTTTCTTT. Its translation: CASSLSERNTEAFF.

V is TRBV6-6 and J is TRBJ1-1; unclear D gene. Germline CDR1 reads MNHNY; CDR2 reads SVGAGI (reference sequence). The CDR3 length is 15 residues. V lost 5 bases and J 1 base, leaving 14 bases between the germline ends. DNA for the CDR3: TGTGCCAGCAGTCAATTTGTCGACGGGAACACTGAAGCTTTCTTT. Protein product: CASSQFVDGNTEAFF.

As DNA, the CDR3 is TGTGCCAGCACCCCTTCTAGCGGACTCTACGAGCAGTACTTC. Protein product: CASTPSSGLYEQYF. The chain is built from TRBV7-2 and TRBJ2-5, with TRBD2 identical over 7 bases. The J call may not be correct, given that the DNA end is closer to TRBJ2-7. Germline V CDR1 and CDR2: SGHTA, FQGNSA. CDR3 length: 14 amino acids.

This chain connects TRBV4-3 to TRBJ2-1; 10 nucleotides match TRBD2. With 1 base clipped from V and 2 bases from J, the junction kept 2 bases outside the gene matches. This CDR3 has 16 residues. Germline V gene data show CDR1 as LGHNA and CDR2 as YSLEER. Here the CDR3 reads CASSQVSGRPYNEQFF. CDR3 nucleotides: TGCGCCAGCAGCCAAGTTAGCGGGAGGCCCTACAATGAGCAGTTCTTC.

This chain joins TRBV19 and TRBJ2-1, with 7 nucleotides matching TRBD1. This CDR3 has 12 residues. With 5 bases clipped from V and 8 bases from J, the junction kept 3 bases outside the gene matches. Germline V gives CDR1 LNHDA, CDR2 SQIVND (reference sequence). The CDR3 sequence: CASSPQGHEQFF. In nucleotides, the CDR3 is TGTGCCAGTAGTCCACAGGGGCATGAGCAGTTCTTC.

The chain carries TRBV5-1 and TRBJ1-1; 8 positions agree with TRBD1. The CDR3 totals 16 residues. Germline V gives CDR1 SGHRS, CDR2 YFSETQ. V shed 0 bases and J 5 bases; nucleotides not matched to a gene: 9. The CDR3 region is CASSLEAAGGWTEAFF. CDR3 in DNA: TGCGCCAGCAGCTTGGAAGCTGCAGGGGGCTGGACTGAAGCTTTCTTT.

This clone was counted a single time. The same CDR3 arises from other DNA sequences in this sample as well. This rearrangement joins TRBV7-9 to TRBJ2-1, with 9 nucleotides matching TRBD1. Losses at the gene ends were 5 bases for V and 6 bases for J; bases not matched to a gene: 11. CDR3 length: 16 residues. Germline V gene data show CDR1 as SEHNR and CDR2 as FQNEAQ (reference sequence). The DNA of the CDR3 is TGTGCCAGCAGCGTCCATACGGGACAGGGTAGCAATGAGCAGTTCTTC. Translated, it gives CASSVHTGQGSNEQFF.

The DNA for the CDR3 is TGTGCCAGCAGCTGGACGGGAGCAGATACGCAGTATTTT. Translation gives CASSWTGADTQYF. This chain joins TRBV5-5 and TRBJ2-3; a possible D gene is TRBD2 (6 bases). This CDR3 comprises 13 residues. V dropped 3 bases and J dropped 4 bases, with 9 bases sitting between them. Per the germline V gene, CDR1 is SGHKS and CDR2 is YYEKEE (reference sequence).

CDR3 nucleotide sequence: TGTGCCACCAGCAGATGGACAGGGGCCCACAATGAGCAGTTCTTC. Encoded protein: CATSRWTGAHNEQFF. The genes are TRBV15 and TRBJ2-1; 9 positions match TRBD1. Germline V gene data show CDR1 as LNHNV and CDR2 as YYDKDF (reference sequence). This CDR3 spans 15 amino acids. V was clipped by 2 bases and J by 5 bases; unmatched bases: 4. The complete variable domain, with remaining parts taken from reference TRBV15 and TRBJ2-1, reads DAMVIQNPRYQVTQFGKPVTLSCSQTLNHNVMYWYQQKSSQAPKLLFHYYDKDFNNEADTPDNFQSRRPNTSFCFLDIRSPGLGDTAMYLCATSRWTGAHNEQFFGPGTRLTVL.